This TCR beta chain was sequenced in a study of PD-1 blockade in classical Hodgkin lymphoma. Across the whole study: Patients were administered nivolumab (3 mg/kg intravenously) every 2 weeks. Study conclusions and caveats: With CD4+ cells, TCR diversity rose significantly by C4D1, but not with CD8+ cells.

TCRdb's copy holds only in-frame clones and misses some; the assay was immunoSEQ multiplex PCR. The top ten hold approximately 5.4% of the sample, which has tens of thousands of clones, more than 75% seen once. All patients relapsed after autologous stem cell transplantation, and brentuximab vedotin exposure varied. To note about this clone: No antigen is known for it.

Germline V gene data show CDR1 as SGHNT and CDR2 as YYREEE (reference sequence). Trimming removed 0 bases from V and 4 bases from J, with 17 bases in between. CDR3 length: 17 amino acids. This material consisted of peripheral blood mononuclear cells (PBMCs), taken before the second cycle of nivolumab. The clonotype originates from a human donor with classical Hodgkin lymphoma. J is TRBJ2-1 and V is TRBV5-4; D might be TRBD1 (6 bases). The DNA for the CDR3 is TGTGCCAGCAGCTTGGGGGATGGGGGCATCGGGTACAATGAGCAGTTCTTC. Protein: CASSLGDGGIGYNEQFF.